Here is one T cell receptor (beta chain) with its context. The data belong to a study of T cell responses to AZD1222 COVID-19 vaccine. Repertoires were generated with immunoSEQ multiplex PCR, while TCRdb's copy carries only in-frame clones and drops some. The data contain about 63,000 clones, roughly 85% of them seen just once; the ten biggest clones take up under 8.5%. The germline V and J ends were trimmed by 0 bases and 10 bases, with 12 bases remaining between them. Germline CDR1 is KGHDR and CDR2 is SFDVKD. CDR3 length: 14 residues. This specimen was peripheral blood, taken 28 days after the second AZD1222 dose. The receptor was derived from an adult who received the AZD1222 COVID-19 vaccine. This rearrangement joins TRBV24-1 to TRBJ2-1, with a tentative D call TRBD1 (6 bases). In DNA, the CDR3 is TGTGCCACCAGTGATTTGGGACAGCCTCCCGAGCAGTTCTTC. It codes for CATSDLGQPPEQFF.